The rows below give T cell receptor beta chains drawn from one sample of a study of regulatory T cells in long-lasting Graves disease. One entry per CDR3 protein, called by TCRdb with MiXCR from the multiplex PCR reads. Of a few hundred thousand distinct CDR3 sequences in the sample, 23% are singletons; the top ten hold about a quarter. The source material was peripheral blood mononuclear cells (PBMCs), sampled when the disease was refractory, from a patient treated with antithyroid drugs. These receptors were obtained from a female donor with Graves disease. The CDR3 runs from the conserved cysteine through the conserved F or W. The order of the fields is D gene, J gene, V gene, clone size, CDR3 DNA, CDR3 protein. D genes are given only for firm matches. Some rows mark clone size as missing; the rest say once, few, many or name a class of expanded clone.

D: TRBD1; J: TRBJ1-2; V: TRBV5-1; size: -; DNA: TGCGCCAGCAGCTTGGAGGGACAGCGCCCTAACTATGGCTACACCTTC; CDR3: CASSLEGQRPNYGYTF
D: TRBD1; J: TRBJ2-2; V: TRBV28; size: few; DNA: TGTGCCAGCAGTTTAATCGGCAGGGGGATTACAAGCGGGGAGCTGTTTTTT; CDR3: CASSLIGRGITSGELFF
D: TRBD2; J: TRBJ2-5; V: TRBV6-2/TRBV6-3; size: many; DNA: TGTGCCAGCAGTTACGGCGCAGCGGGAGTTTACGGGACCCAGTACTTC; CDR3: CASSYGAAGVYGTQYF
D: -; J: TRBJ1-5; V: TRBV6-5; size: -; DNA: TGTGCCAGCAGTTACCGGAGTCGAGGGGGGGTGGTTCAGCCCCAGCATTTT; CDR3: CASSYRSRGGVVQPQHF
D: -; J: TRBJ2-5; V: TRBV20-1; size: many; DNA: TGCAGTGCTAGAGATTCCAGGGTGGGGGAGACCCAGTACTTC; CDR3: CSARDSRVGETQYF
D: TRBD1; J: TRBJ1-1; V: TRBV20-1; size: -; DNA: TGCAGTGCTCTCGAGGGGACAGGTGGTTGGACTGAAGCTTTCTTT; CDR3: CSALEGTGGWTEAFF
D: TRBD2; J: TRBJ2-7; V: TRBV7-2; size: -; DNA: TGTGCCAGCAGCTCCACCTCCGGGACTAGCGGGAGACGAGGCCACGAGCAGTACTTC; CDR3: CASSSTSGTSGRRGHEQYF
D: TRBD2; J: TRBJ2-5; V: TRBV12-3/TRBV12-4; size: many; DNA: TGTGCCAGCAGTTCGAAAGCGGGAGGGTACTCAGAGACCCAGTACTTC; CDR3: CASSSKAGGYSETQYF
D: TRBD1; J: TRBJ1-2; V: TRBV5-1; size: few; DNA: TGCGCCAGCAGCGTAGCAGGACAGGGAGTTTTGGGCTACACCTTC; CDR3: CASSVAGQGVLGYTF
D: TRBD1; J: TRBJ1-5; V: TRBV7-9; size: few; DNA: TGTGCCAGCAGCCGAGGACAGGGACGCTATAGCAATCAGCCCCAGCATTTT; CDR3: CASSRGQGRYSNQPQHF
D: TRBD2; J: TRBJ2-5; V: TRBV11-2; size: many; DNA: TGTGCCAGCAGTTATCGGGGGGGGGGGGAGACCCAGTACTTC; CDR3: CASSYRGGGETQYF
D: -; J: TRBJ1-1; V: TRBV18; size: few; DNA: TGTGCCAGCTCACCTTCCGGTCGGATTAGCACTGAAGCTTTCTTT; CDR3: CASSPSGRISTEAFF
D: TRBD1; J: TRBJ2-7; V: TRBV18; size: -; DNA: TGTGCCAGCTCACCCCAGAGGACAGGCTCCTACGAGCAGTACTTC; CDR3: CASSPQRTGSYEQYF
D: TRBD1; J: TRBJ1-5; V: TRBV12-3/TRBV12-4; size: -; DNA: TGTGCCAGCAGTCTCACCGGGACAGGGGGGAATCAGCCCCAGCATTTT; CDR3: CASSLTGTGGNQPQHF
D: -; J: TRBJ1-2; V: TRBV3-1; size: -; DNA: TGTGCCAGCAGCCCTCGGGTAGGGGGAGATGGCTACACCTTC; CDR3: CASSPRVGGDGYTF